The rows below give T cell receptor beta chains drawn from one sample of a study of T cell changes during pregnancy in multiple sclerosis. Libraries were prepared by immunoSEQ multiplex PCR; TCRdb keeps only in-frame clonotypes and omits some of them. Here the sample spans roughly 80,000 clones, roughly 94% being singletons. Sequencing used peripheral blood, obtained before pregnancy. The receptors originated from a female donor with multiple sclerosis, enrolled in a pregnancy study. Both conserved end residues are part of each CDR3. A D gene is named only where the DNA matches it firmly. Some rows mark clone size as missing; the rest say once, few, many or name a class of expanded clone.

D	J	size	V	CDR3	DNA
TRBD2	TRBJ2-1	.	TRBV7-9	CASSLTSGGAWSYNEQFF	TGTGCCAGCAGCTTAACTAGCGGGGGGGCCTGGTCCTACAATGAGCAGTTCTTC
.	TRBJ1-3	once	TRBV6-6	CASSYSRGRGGNTIYF	TGTGCCAGCAGTTACTCGCGGGGGCGAGGTGGAAACACCATATATTTT
TRBD2	TRBJ2-1	.	TRBV6-1	CASSDLTGTSFREQFF	TGTGCCAGCAGTGACCTTACCGGGACTAGCTTTCGCGAGCAGTTCTTC
.	TRBJ2-1	.	TRBV10-3	CAIRFSDIYNEQFF	TGTGCCATCAGGTTTTCAGACATTTACAATGAGCAGTTCTTC
TRBD1	TRBJ1-3	.	TRBV11-2	CASSEQGGNTIYF	TGTGCCAGCAGCGAGCAGGGGGGTAACACCATATATTTT
TRBD2	TRBJ2-5	once	TRBV4-1	CASSQVSGLAGGLETQYF	TGCGCCAGCAGCCAAGTATCGGGACTAGCGGGGGGGCTAGAGACCCAGTACTTC
TRBD1	TRBJ1-5	.	TRBV2	CASRVPGQGNQPQHF	TGTGCCAGCAGGGTACCGGGACAGGGAAATCAGCCCCAGCATTTT
.	TRBJ2-5	.	TRBV7-3	CASSQTREETQYF	TGTGCCAGCAGCCAGACTAGGGAAGAGACCCAGTACTTC
.	TRBJ2-3	.	TRBV9	CASSIGAGRGEDTQYF	TGTGCCAGCAGCATTGGGGCTGGGCGGGGAGAGGATACGCAGTATTTT
.	TRBJ2-1	.	TRBV7-9	CASSHRDGGEQFF	TGTGCCAGCAGTCACAGGGACGGTGGTGAGCAGTTCTTC
TRBD1	TRBJ1-1	few	TRBV29-1	CSVQDRGSTEAFF	TGCAGCGTCCAAGACAGGGGAAGTACTGAAGCTTTCTTT
TRBD2	TRBJ2-3	once	TRBV29-1	CSVPSGGSTDTQYF	TGCAGCGTTCCTAGCGGGGGGAGCACAGATACGCAGTATTTT
.	TRBJ1-1	.	TRBV7-3	CASSNHPQGPEAFF	TGTGCCAGCAGCAACCATCCACAGGGCCCTGAAGCTTTCTTT
TRBD1	TRBJ1-3	.	TRBV7-8	CASSAGQGGSTIYF	TGTGCCAGCAGCGCGGGACAGGGTGGTTCCACCATATATTTT
.	TRBJ1-1	once	TRBV18	CASSPTENTEAFF	TGTGCCAGCTCACCAACAGAGAACACTGAAGCTTTCTTT
TRBD2	TRBJ2-5	.	TRBV7-9	CASSPGTSGGTRHQETQYF	TGTGCCAGCAGCCCCGGGACTAGCGGGGGGACCAGACACCAAGAGACCCAGTACTTC
TRBD2	TRBJ2-3	.	TRBV27	CASSVGLAGASTDTQYF	TGTGCCAGCAGTGTCGGACTAGCGGGGGCCAGCACAGATACGCAGTATTTT
.	TRBJ2-2	once	TRBV5-6	CASSFRVRAGELFF	TGTGCCAGCAGCTTCCGGGTGAGGGCCGGGGAGCTGTTTTTT
.	TRBJ2-3	.	TRBV7-9	CASSLPLDTARNTQYF	TGTGCCAGCAGCTTACCCCTCGACACCGCCAGGAATACGCAGTATTTT
TRBD1	TRBJ1-2	.	TRBV10-3	CAISGGTGVFGYTF	TGTGCCATCAGTGGGGGGACAGGGGTTTTTGGCTACACCTTC
TRBD1	TRBJ1-1	.	TRBV25-1	CASSEEDRGTTEAFF	TGTGCCAGCAGTGAAGAGGACAGGGGCACAACTGAAGCTTTCTTT
TRBD1	TRBJ1-3	.	TRBV11-2	CASSQLTGGSGNTIYF	TGTGCCAGCAGCCAACTGACAGGGGGCTCTGGAAACACCATATATTTT
.	TRBJ1-5	.	TRBV5-5	CASRQGPDQPQHF	TGTGCCAGCAGACAGGGTCCCGATCAGCCCCAGCATTTT
.	TRBJ1-5	.	TRBV5-5	CASREGGDRPQHF	TGTGCCAGCAGGGAGGGAGGGGATCGGCCCCAGCATTTT
.	TRBJ1-5	.	TRBV29-1	CSVEDPGAPNQPQHF	TGCAGCGTTGAAGATCCTGGGGCGCCGAATCAGCCCCAGCATTTT
.	TRBJ1-5	.	TRBV12-5	CASGPWDTGRRDSNQPQHF	TGTGCTAGTGGCCCCTGGGACACGGGCCGGAGAGATAGCAATCAGCCCCAGCATTTT
.	TRBJ2-1	.	TRBV6-1	CASSDTPFNEQFF	TGTGCCAGCAGTGATACTCCCTTCAATGAGCAGTTCTTC
.	TRBJ2-2	.	TRBV12-5	CASGSSGGGELFF	TGTGCTAGTGGTTCGTCGGGTGGGGGGGAGCTGTTTTTT
TRBD1	TRBJ2-7	.	TRBV19	CASSIERGTGLYEQYF	TGTGCCAGTAGTATAGAACGGGGGACAGGGCTCTACGAGCAGTACTTC
TRBD1	TRBJ1-1	.	TRBV5-1	CASSGDRMNTEAFF	TGCGCCAGCAGCGGGGACAGGATGAACACTGAAGCTTTCTTT
TRBD2	TRBJ2-3	.	TRBV13	CASSVGTSGISSTDTQYF	TGTGCCAGCAGCGTCGGGACTAGCGGAATCTCTAGCACAGATACGCAGTATTTT
TRBD2	TRBJ2-2	.	TRBV6-5	CASSYSLASGELFF	TGTGCCAGCAGTTACTCACTAGCGAGCGGGGAGCTGTTTTTT
.	TRBJ2-1	.	TRBV29-1	CSVPIDSFNEQFF	TGCAGCGTCCCCATAGACAGTTTCAATGAGCAGTTCTTC
TRBD2	TRBJ2-1	.	TRBV6-6	CASSYAMAGGPGEQFF	TGTGCCAGCAGTTACGCCATGGCGGGGGGGCCGGGTGAGCAGTTCTTC
.	TRBJ1-6	.	TRBV7-6	CASSPVSGAPNSPLHF	TGTGCCAGCAGCCCCGTATCAGGGGCTCCTAATTCACCCCTCCACTTT
TRBD1	TRBJ2-7	.	TRBV5-6	CASSLQGVQYEQYF	TGTGCCAGCAGCTTGCAGGGGGTCCAGTACGAGCAGTACTTC
.	TRBJ1-4	.	TRBV6-5	CASTRARNEKLFF	TGTGCCAGCACCAGGGCCCGTAATGAAAAACTGTTTTTT
.	TRBJ1-6	.	TRBV6-5	CASSYEDSYNSPLHF	TGTGCCAGCAGTTACGAGGACTCCTATAATTCACCCCTCCACTTT
.	TRBJ1-4	.	TRBV14	CASSLLTPGPGEEKLFF	TGTGCCAGCAGTCTTCTCACACCAGGGCCCGGTGAAGAAAAACTGTTTTTT
TRBD1	TRBJ2-2	.	TRBV6-5	CASSPGTETGELFF	TGTGCCAGCAGTCCCGGGACAGAGACCGGGGAGCTGTTTTTT
.	TRBJ2-1	.	TRBV5-1	CASSLAGSNEQFF	TGCGCCAGCAGCTTGGCCGGGAGCAATGAGCAGTTCTTC
TRBD2	TRBJ2-1	.	TRBV13	CASSLRLAGDNEQFF	TGTGCCAGCAGCCTACGACTAGCGGGCGACAATGAGCAGTTCTTC
TRBD1	TRBJ1-6	once	TRBV5-1	CASSPTGVNSPLHF	TGCGCCAGCAGCCCCACAGGGGTTAATTCACCCCTCCACTTT
.	TRBJ2-3	.	TRBV9	CASSVGPGEDTQYF	TGTGCCAGCAGCGTAGGGCCAGGGGAGGATACGCAGTATTTT
TRBD1	TRBJ2-2	.	TRBV2	CASSSTGIYTGELFF	TGTGCCAGCAGCTCGACAGGGATTTACACCGGGGAGCTGTTTTTT
.	TRBJ1-4	.	TRBV18	CASSQNPGLRNEKLFF	TGTGCCAGCTCACAAAACCCGGGACTCCGGAATGAAAAACTGTTTTTT
.	TRBJ1-1	few	TRBV6-5	CASSPGGGTEAFF	TGTGCCAGCAGCCCGGGGGGAGGAACTGAAGCTTTCTTT
TRBD1	TRBJ1-1	.	TRBV7-3	CASSYPGQGRSTEAFF	TGTGCCAGCAGCTATCCGGGACAGGGGAGGAGCACTGAAGCTTTCTTT
.	TRBJ1-2	.	TRBV13	CASSLSETNYGYTF	TGTGCCAGCAGCTTGTCCGAGACTAACTATGGCTACACCTTC
.	TRBJ2-1	.	TRBV5-1	CASSLEQNNEQFF	TGCGCCAGCAGCTTGGAACAGAACAATGAGCAGTTCTTC
.	TRBJ2-2	.	TRBV13	CASSEGLLLANTGELFF	TGTGCCAGCAGCGAGGGACTTTTACTCGCGAACACCGGGGAGCTGTTTTTT
.	TRBJ1-2	.	TRBV6-6	CASRERAVQGSGGYTF	TGTGCCAGCAGGGAGCGGGCGGTGCAGGGCTCGGGTGGCTACACCTTC
TRBD1	TRBJ1-5	.	TRBV30	CAWRGRDRGSNQPQHF	TGTGCCTGGAGAGGAAGGGACAGGGGTAGCAATCAGCCCCAGCATTTT
TRBD1	TRBJ2-7	.	TRBV7-9	CASSAGGRYEQYF	TGTGCCAGCAGCGCAGGGGGCCGATACGAGCAGTACTTC